These T cell receptor beta chains were read from a single sample in a study of shared clonotypes between healthy human individuals. Measured with immunoSEQ multiplex PCR; TCRdb has only the in-frame clones, and not every one. The data show 2.5 million or so clones, with around nine tenths seen just once and 0.11% to 0.15% held by the top ten. The sequencing sample was made of naive CD4+ T cells sorted from blood. The receptor source for this set is a man aged 18 to 29 in good health. Each CDR3 is given with its conserved first and last residue. The D gene is left open where the match is weak. Rows may omit the clone size; those that give it use once, few, many or a size class.

V gene	D gene	J gene	CDR3 length	clone size	CDR3 DNA	CDR3 protein
TRBV2	NA	TRBJ2-1	13	NA	TGTGCCAGCAGTGCTACACGAACTAATGAGCAGTTCTTC	CASSATRTNEQFF
TRBV5-6	NA	TRBJ2-7	14	once	TGTGCCAGCAGCCTCCTAGGGGTAATCTACGAGCAGTACTTC	CASSLLGVIYEQYF
TRBV9	TRBD1	TRBJ2-7	15	NA	TGTGCCAGCAGCACCTCGGGGACAGGGCAGGAGGGGCAGTACTTC	CASSTSGTGQEGQYF
TRBV7-3	NA	TRBJ1-4	14	NA	TGTGCCAGCAGCTTATCAGCAACTAATGAAAAACTGTTTTTT	CASSLSATNEKLFF
TRBV6-1	NA	TRBJ1-1	11	NA	TGTGCCAGCAGTGTGGAGATTGAAGCTTTCTTT	CASSVEIEAFF
TRBV6-1	NA	TRBJ2-5	13	NA	TGTGCCAGCAGCCCTCCATCGAGAGAGACCCAGTACTTC	CASSPPSRETQYF
TRBV5-1	NA	TRBJ2-4	14	NA	TGCGCCAGCAGACTGGAGGGGATGGGGAACATTCAGTACTTC	CASRLEGMGNIQYF
TRBV7-8	TRBD1	TRBJ1-1	16	NA	TGTGCCAGCAGCTTAGGCCGACAGGGGCGAGGGGCTGAAGCTTTCTTT	CASSLGRQGRGAEAFF
TRBV14	TRBD1	TRBJ1-6	15	once	TGTGCCAGCAGCTTAGGACAGGGGGCTGTTGCACCCCTCCACTTT	CASSLGQGAVAPLHF
TRBV18	NA	TRBJ1-5	15	NA	TGTGCCAGCTCACCACCCGGTCAGAGCAATCAGCCCCAGCATTTT	CASSPPGQSNQPQHF
TRBV5-6	NA	TRBJ1-1	14	NA	TGTGCCAGCAGTAGGGGTCTATGGAACACTGAAGCTTTCTTT	CASSRGLWNTEAFF
TRBV18	NA	TRBJ2-5	14	NA	TGTGCCAGCTCACCACCAGCCCAGCAAGAGACCCAGTACTTC	CASSPPAQQETQYF
TRBV5-1	TRBD1	TRBJ1-4	13	NA	TGCGCCAGCGGGGGACAGGGAGGTGAAAAACTGTTTTTT	CASGGQGGEKLFF
TRBV28	TRBD1	TRBJ1-1	14	NA	TGTGCCAGCACTACCCCCAGGGGGCTGCCTGAAGCTTTCTTT	CASTTPRGLPEAFF
TRBV27	TRBD2	TRBJ2-1	14	NA	TGTGCCAGCAGTTTATACGGGGGGTACAATGAGCAGTTCTTC	CASSLYGGYNEQFF
TRBV30	TRBD2	TRBJ2-3	15	once	TGTGCCTGGAGTGTGGGGCGGGGGTTCACAGATACGCAGTATTTT	CAWSVGRGFTDTQYF
TRBV5-4	TRBD2	TRBJ2-3	16	once	TGTGCCAGCAGCTGGAGCGGGAGGGCCGGCACAGATACGCAGTATTTT	CASSWSGRAGTDTQYF
TRBV5-4	TRBD2	TRBJ2-5	15	NA	TGTGCCAGCAGCCCGCTAGCGGGGGGTGCGGAGACCCAGTACTTC	CASSPLAGGAETQYF
TRBV18	TRBD2	TRBJ2-1	12	NA	TGTGCCAGCTCACCACCGGGACTAGGGGTGGTCTTC	CASSPPGLGVVF
TRBV7-2	TRBD2	TRBJ2-2	16	NA	TGTGCCAGCAGCCTTACCGGGACTAGCGTTCCCGGGGAGCTGTTTTTT	CASSLTGTSVPGELFF
TRBV7-2	NA	TRBJ2-7	15	NA	TGTGCCAGCAGCTTAGCCGCCGTATTGCCCGGCGAGCAGTACTTC	CASSLAAVLPGEQYF
TRBV12-5	NA	TRBJ2-3	15	NA	TGTGCTAGTGGTTTGGGCGTAAGTCACATGGATACGCAGTATTTT	CASGLGVSHMDTQYF
TRBV28	TRBD1	TRBJ2-1	17	NA	TGTGCCGGAAGCGATCCGGGACAGGGGGCAAGAGGCGATGAGCAGTTCTTC	CAGSDPGQGARGDEQFF
TRBV5-4	NA	TRBJ1-2	14	NA	TGTGCCAGCAGCACCTGGGACACCTATTATGGCTACACCTTC	CASSTWDTYYGYTF
TRBV6-5	TRBD1	TRBJ1-4	14	NA	TGTGCCAGCAGTCGGGACAGAAACTTCGGAAAACTGTTTTTT	CASSRDRNFGKLFF
TRBV6-5	TRBD1	TRBJ1-2	13	NA	TGTGCCAGCAGCTACCCACAGGGGAGTGGCTACACCTTC	CASSYPQGSGYTF
TRBV9	NA	TRBJ2-2	15	NA	TGTGCCAGCAGCCAGACAGAACCGAACACCGGGGAGCTGTTTTTT	CASSQTEPNTGELFF
TRBV25-1	NA	TRBJ2-3	14	NA	TGTGCCAGCAGTGTAGGGGACTGGGCAGATACGCAGTATTTT	CASSVGDWADTQYF
TRBV2	NA	TRBJ1-1	11	few	TGTGCCAGCAGTAGAAACACTGAAGCTTTCTTT	CASSRNTEAFF
TRBV20-1	NA	TRBJ1-1	10	NA	TGCAGTGCCCCCAGGGGCAAAGCTTTCTTT	CSAPRGKAFF
TRBV7-2	TRBD2	TRBJ2-1	17	NA	TGTGCCAGCAGCTTAGCCGGGACTAGCGGGAGTTATAATGAGCAGTTCTTC	CASSLAGTSGSYNEQFF
TRBV7-9	NA	TRBJ1-1	14	few	TGTGCCAGCAGCTTAGGGGCACAGAACACTGAAGCTTTCTTT	CASSLGAQNTEAFF
TRBV18	NA	TRBJ2-5	12	few	TGTGCCAGCTCACCTTCCCAAGAGACCCAGTACTTC	CASSPSQETQYF
TRBV9	NA	TRBJ1-2	12	NA	TGTGCCAGCAGCCAGCTTAACTATGGCTACACCTTC	CASSQLNYGYTF
TRBV7-2	NA	TRBJ2-7	14	NA	TGTGCCAGCAGCTTTTCACCCAGCTCCTACGAGCAGTACTTC	CASSFSPSSYEQYF
TRBV25-1	NA	TRBJ1-6	14	NA	TGTGCCAGCAGTGAAGGGACACACATCGGACCCCTCCACTTT	CASSEGTHIGPLHF
TRBV6-5	NA	TRBJ1-4	16	NA	TGTGCCAGCAGTTTGGGGTCCCTGGCAACTAATGAAAAACTGTTTTTT	CASSLGSLATNEKLFF
TRBV12-5	NA	TRBJ1-5	18	NA	TGTGCTAGTGCCCAGGGGTCGTCGGTCTATACGAGCAATCAGCCCCAGCATTTT	CASAQGSSVYTSNQPQHF
TRBV28	TRBD1	TRBJ2-3	16	NA	TGTGCCAGCAATACCCGCGGGACAGGGCCATTAGATACGCAGTATTTT	CASNTRGTGPLDTQYF
TRBV7-2	NA	TRBJ2-3	12	NA	TGTGCCAGCAGCTTAGAGGGGGATACGCAGTATTTT	CASSLEGDTQYF
TRBV7-9	NA	TRBJ1-1	13	few	TGTGCCAGCAGCTTAGTGGCCTACACTGAAGCTTTCTTT	CASSLVAYTEAFF
TRBV11-2	TRBD2	TRBJ2-7	14	few	TGTGCCAGCAGCCCAGGCCCTAGCGGCTACGAGCAGTACTTC	CASSPGPSGYEQYF
TRBV25-1	NA	TRBJ1-1	13	NA	TGTGCCAGCAGTGAATTAGGGGGTCCTGAAGCTTTCTTT	CASSELGGPEAFF
TRBV2	TRBD2	TRBJ2-5	13	NA	TGTGCCAGCGGGGACTACGCCCGAGAGACCCAGTACTTC	CASGDYARETQYF
TRBV7-2	TRBD1	TRBJ1-6	19	NA	TGTGCCAGCAGCTTACCCGACAGGGCCCTGAGCTCCTATAATTCACCCCTCCACTTT	CASSLPDRALSSYNSPLHF
TRBV10-3	NA	TRBJ2-7	12	NA	TGTGCCATCAGTGAGAGGGATGGCGAGCAGTACTTC	CAISERDGEQYF
TRBV30	TRBD2	TRBJ2-3	15	NA	TGTGCCTGGAGTGGCCCTAGCGGATTCACAGATACGCAGTATTTT	CAWSGPSGFTDTQYF
TRBV9	NA	TRBJ2-2	15	NA	TGTGCCAGCAGCGTGACGGTTGGTAGTGACGGGGAGCTGTTTTTT	CASSVTVGSDGELFF
TRBV4-2	NA	TRBJ1-1	16	NA	TGTGCCAGCAGCCAAGATTGGCCGGGGGCGAACACTGAAGCTTTCTTT	CASSQDWPGANTEAFF
TRBV4-3	NA	TRBJ2-1	15	once	TGCGCCAGCAGCCCGACGCCCTGGAGGTACAATGAGCAGTTCTTC	CASSPTPWRYNEQFF
TRBV30	TRBD2	TRBJ2-1	14	NA	TGTGCCTGGGACCCAACGGGAGGGCCGCATGAGCAGTTCTTC	CAWDPTGGPHEQFF